Listed here is a single T cell receptor beta chain. Its antigen is unknown. For the second PCR, which ran for roughly 6 to 12 cycles, a sample-barcoded 5' primer and a J-beta primer mix were used. Each cDNA molecule, via a template-switch adaptor with 12 random nucleotides, was tagged. TCRdb passed the 5' RACE reads through MiXCR, listing each CDR3 protein once. This table has hundreds of thousands of distinct CDR3 sequences, 21% appearing once. Russia was home to the donors, healthy Caucasian individuals aged about 6 to 90. The data belong to a study of blood T cells in healthy people across ages. Whole-study findings and limits: The fall in TCR beta diversity per million T cells was roughly linear with age. When set beside aged donors, long-lived donors presented more naive CD4+ cells and higher diversity.

Input material: blood. The receptor's source is a man in his 70s in good health.

The CDR3 loop reads CASRLAVAYNEQFF. CDR3 in DNA: TGTGCCAGCAGGCTAGCGGTGGCTTACAATGAGCAGTTCTTC. V gene TRBV6-1 combines with J gene TRBJ2-1; 7 bases are shared with TRBD2. This CDR3 comprises 14 residues. Germline V CDR1 and CDR2: MNHNS, SASEGT. V lost 6 bases, J lost 4 bases, and 6 bases stayed unmatched.